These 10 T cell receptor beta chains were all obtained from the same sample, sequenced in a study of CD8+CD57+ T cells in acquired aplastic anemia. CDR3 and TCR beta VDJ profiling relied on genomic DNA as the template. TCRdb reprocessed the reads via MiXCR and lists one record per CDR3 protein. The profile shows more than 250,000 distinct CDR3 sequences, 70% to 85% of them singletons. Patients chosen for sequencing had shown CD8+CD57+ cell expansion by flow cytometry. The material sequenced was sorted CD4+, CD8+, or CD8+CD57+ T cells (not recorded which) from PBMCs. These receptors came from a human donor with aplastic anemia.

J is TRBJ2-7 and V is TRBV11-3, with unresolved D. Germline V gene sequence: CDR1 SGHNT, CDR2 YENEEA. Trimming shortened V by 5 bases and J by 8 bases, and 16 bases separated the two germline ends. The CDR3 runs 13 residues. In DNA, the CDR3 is TGTGCCAGCAGCCCCACTCTGGCAAACAAGCAGTACTTC. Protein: CASSPTLANKQYF.

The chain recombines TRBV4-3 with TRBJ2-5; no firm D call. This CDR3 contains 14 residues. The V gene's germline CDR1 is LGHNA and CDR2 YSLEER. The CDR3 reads CAFLRGSEQETQYF. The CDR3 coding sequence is TGCGCTTTCCTCAGAGGCAGCGAGCAAGAGACCCAGTACTTC.

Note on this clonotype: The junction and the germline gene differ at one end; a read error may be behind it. The CDR3 coding sequence is TGTGCCAGCGGCTTTACTGGCGCAATGAGGTACTTC. It encodes CASGFTGAMRYF. The V gene is TRBV7-9, the J gene TRBJ2-4; D is ambiguous. The germline gives CDR1 SEHNR, CDR2 FQNEAQ (reference sequence). CDR3 length equals 12 residues.

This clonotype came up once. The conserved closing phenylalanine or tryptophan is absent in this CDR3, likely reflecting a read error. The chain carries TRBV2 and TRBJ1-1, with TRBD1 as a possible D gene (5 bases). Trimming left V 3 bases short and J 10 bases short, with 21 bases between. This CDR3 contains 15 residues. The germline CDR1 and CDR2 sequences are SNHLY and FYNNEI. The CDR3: CASSDVGIADTVAFS. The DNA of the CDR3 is TGTGCCAGCAGTGATGTGGGGATCGCGGACACGGTAGCTTTCTCT.

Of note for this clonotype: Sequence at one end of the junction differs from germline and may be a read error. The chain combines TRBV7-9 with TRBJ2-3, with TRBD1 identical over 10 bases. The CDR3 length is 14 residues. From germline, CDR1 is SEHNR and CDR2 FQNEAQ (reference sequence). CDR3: CASSSVDRGHTEKF. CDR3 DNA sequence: TGTGCCAGCAGCTCAGTCGACAGGGGGCACACGGAAAAATTT.

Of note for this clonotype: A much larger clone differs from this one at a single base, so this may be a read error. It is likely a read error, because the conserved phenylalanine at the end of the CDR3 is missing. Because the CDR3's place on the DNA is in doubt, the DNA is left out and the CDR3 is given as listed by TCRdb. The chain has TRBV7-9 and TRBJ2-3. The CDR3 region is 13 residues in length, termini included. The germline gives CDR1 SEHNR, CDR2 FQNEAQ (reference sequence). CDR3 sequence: CASSLGGSYAANV.

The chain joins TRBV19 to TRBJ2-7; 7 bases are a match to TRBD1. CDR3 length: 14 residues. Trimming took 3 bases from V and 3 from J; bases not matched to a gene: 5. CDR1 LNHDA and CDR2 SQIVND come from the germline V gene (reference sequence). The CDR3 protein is CASSMGTESYEQYF. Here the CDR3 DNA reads TGTGCCAGTAGTATGGGGACAGAGAGCTACGAGCAGTACTTC.

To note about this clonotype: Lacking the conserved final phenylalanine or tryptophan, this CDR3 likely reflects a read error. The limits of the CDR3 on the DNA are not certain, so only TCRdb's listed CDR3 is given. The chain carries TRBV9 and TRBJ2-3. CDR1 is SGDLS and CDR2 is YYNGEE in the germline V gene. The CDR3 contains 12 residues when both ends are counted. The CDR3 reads CASSVGPGTKYY.

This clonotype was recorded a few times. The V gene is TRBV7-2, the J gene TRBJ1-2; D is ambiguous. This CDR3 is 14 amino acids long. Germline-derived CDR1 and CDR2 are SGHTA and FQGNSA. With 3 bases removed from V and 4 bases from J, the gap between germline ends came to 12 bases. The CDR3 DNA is TGTGCCAGCAGCTTCGGAAGTGGTAGCTATGGCTACACCTTC. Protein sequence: CASSFGSGSYGYTF.

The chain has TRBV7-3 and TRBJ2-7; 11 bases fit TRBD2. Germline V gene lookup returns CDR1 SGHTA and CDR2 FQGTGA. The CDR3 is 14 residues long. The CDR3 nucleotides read TGTGCAAGCAGCTTCGGACTAGCGGGTGGGGCGGGGTACGTC. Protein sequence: CASSFGLAGGAGYV.